Each of the 11 T cell receptor beta chains below was sequenced from the same sample in a study of blood T cell repertoires in COVID-19. Data came from immunoSEQ multiplex PCR; TCRdb stores just in-frame clones and leaves some out. Of roughly 390,000 clones in the sample, 85% are singletons; the top ten hold approximately 3.6%. What was sequenced was peripheral blood. The receptors derive from a woman between 18 and 29 years old with acute or convalescent COVID-19.

This chain joins TRBV9 and TRBJ2-1; TRBD2 aligns across 7 bases. Looked up from germline, CDR1 is SGDLS and CDR2 is YYNGEE. CDR3 size: 14 residues. V gave up 2 bases and J gave up 10 bases; unmatched junction bases: 9. The CDR3 region is CASSVSGGLEEQFF. In nucleotides, the CDR3 is TGTGCCAGCAGCGTCTCGGGAGGCCTAGAGGAGCAGTTCTTC.

The gene calls are TRBV29-1 and TRBJ2-6; TRBD1 is a possible D gene (5 bases). Germline V CDR1 and CDR2: SQVTM, ANQGSEA. This CDR3 is built from 16 residues. Trimming left V 4 bases short and J 4 bases short, with 17 bases between. In nucleotides, the CDR3 is TGCAGCGTTGTTATGTGGGGCGATTCGGGGGCCAACGTCCTGACTTTC. Translating it yields CSVVMWGDSGANVLTF.

The chain carries TRBV27 and TRBJ2-7, with D possibly being TRBD2 (6 bases). The CDR3 extends over 14 amino acids. Trimming removed 4 bases from V and 3 bases from J, with 13 bases in between. The V gene's germline CDR1 is MNHEY and CDR2 SMNVEV (reference sequence). The CDR3 DNA reads as TGTGCCAGCAGTTCCCCGGGACTTGACTACGAGCAGTACTTC. Amino acids: CASSSPGLDYEQYF.

There are a few counts of this clone. This sequence joins TRBV2 and TRBJ1-5, with no clear D. V lost 1 base and J lost 0, with 7 bases in between. The CDR3 length is 15 residues. CDR1 and CDR2 from the germline V gene are SNHLY and FYNNEI. The CDR3 loop reads CASSEVGDSNQPQHF. The CDR3 nucleotides read TGTGCCAGCAGTGAAGTGGGAGATAGCAATCAGCCCCAGCATTTT.

This chain uses TRBV18 with TRBJ1-6; 7 bases agree with TRBD1. Germline V lookup: CDR1 KGHSH, CDR2 LQKENI. This CDR3 spans 13 amino acids. The trim removed 5 bases at V and 7 bases at J, leaving 2 bases unmatched. The CDR3 region has the DNA TGTGCCAGCTCAAGGGACAGCAATTCACCCCTCCACTTT. It is translated as CASSRDSNSPLHF.

A few counts support this clone. The rearrangement joins TRBV29-1 to TRBJ2-1; a weak D match, TRBD2 (6 bases). In germline, CDR1 is SQVTM, CDR2 ANQGSEA. V lost 7 bases, J lost 2 bases, and 12 bases lay in between. The CDR3 extends over 13 amino acids. CDR3 region: CSGASETYNEQFF. CDR3 bases: TGCAGCGGTGCTAGCGAAACCTACAATGAGCAGTTCTTC.

V usage is TRBV7-6 and J usage is TRBJ2-5, with TRBD2 as a possible D gene (5 bases). With 2 bases removed from V and 3 bases from J, the gap between germline ends came to 10 bases. Germline V gene lookup returns CDR1 SGHVS and CDR2 FNYEAQ. The CDR3 sequence is 14 residues long. CDR3 sequence reads: CASSLRVGEETQYF. As DNA, the CDR3 is TGTGCCAGCAGCTTAAGGGTCGGGGAAGAGACCCAGTACTTC.

This clone was detected only a few times. The J gene is TRBJ1-5, the V gene TRBV5-5, with TRBD1 as a possible D gene (6 bases). The germline V and J ends were trimmed by 4 bases and 3 bases, with 17 bases remaining between them. Germline V gene sequence: CDR1 SGHKS, CDR2 YYEKEE (reference sequence). The CDR3 extends over 16 amino acids. In nucleotides, the CDR3 is TGTGCCAGCAGCCCTTGGGCGGGGGACAACAATCAGCCCCAGCATTTT. Translation gives CASSPWAGDNNQPQHF.

The genes are TRBV3-1 (or the pseudogene TRBV3-2) and TRBJ2-3; TRBD1 aligns across 11 bases. The V segment lost 0 bases and the J segment 4 bases; nucleotides outside the gene matches: 3. The V gene's germline CDR1 is LGHDT and CDR2 YNNKEL (reference sequence). The length of the CDR3 is 16 residues. As DNA, the CDR3 is TGTGCCAGCAGCCAAGATTGGGGACAGGGGGCAGATACGCAGTATTTT. It translates to CASSQDWGQGADTQYF.

The chain employs TRBV9 and TRBJ1-4, with D possibly being TRBD1 (6 bases). Germline V CDR1 and CDR2: SGDLS, YYNGEE. V lost 2 bases, J lost 5 bases, and 13 bases lay in between. This CDR3 contains 15 residues. In nucleotides, the CDR3 is TGTGCCAGCAGCGTCCAAGGGACAATGAATGAAAAACTGTTTTTT. Its translation is CASSVQGTMNEKLFF.

This clone was seen more than once but under ten times. The chain uses TRBV3-1 (or the pseudogene TRBV3-2) and TRBJ1-4, with D possibly TRBD1 on 5 matching bases. CDR3 length equals 15 residues. The germline gives CDR1 LGHDT, CDR2 YNNKEL (reference sequence). Deletions cut 1 base from V and 1 base from J, with 7 bases between. The CDR3 here is CASSQVGGTNEKLFF. The DNA of the CDR3 is TGTGCCAGCAGCCAAGTGGGGGGAACTAATGAAAAACTGTTTTTT.